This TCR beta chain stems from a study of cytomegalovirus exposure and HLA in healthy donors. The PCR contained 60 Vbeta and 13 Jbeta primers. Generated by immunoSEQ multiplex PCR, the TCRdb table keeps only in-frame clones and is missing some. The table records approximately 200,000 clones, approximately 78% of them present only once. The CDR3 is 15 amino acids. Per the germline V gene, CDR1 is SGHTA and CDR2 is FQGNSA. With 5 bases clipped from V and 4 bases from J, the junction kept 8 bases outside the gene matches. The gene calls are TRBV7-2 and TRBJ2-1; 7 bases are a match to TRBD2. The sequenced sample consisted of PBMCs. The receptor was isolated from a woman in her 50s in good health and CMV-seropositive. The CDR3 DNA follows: TGTGCCAGCAGCCTTTCTAGCGGAACGTACAATGAGCAGTTCTTC. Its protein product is CASSLSSGTYNEQFF.